The 18 T cell receptor beta chains in this list originate from one sample, sequenced in a study of response to subunit inactivated influenza vaccine (dated by TCRdb to 2016 to 2019). Library construction relied on RT-PCR. The sequencer was an Illumina HiSeq 2500. TCRdb reworked the public reads: Q25 trimming with fastp, MiXCR clone assembly, productive beta chains retained. Here each entry gathers all rows of one CDR3 protein and keeps the most common genes and DNA. Across this sample there are fewer than 600,000 distinct CDR3 sequences, with approximately 6.9% seen only once. Approximately 14% of the sample is in the top ten clones. The specimen comprised PBMCs from blood, sampled roughly 24 months after vaccination. The source of these receptors is a man aged 50-75 years who received an inactivated influenza vaccine. Donor details come from another sample of the same person, matched by shared clones.

This clonotype was seen a handful of times. This rearrangement joins TRBV24-1 to TRBJ2-5; TRBD2 agrees at 9 bases. The J segment lost 0 bases and the V segment lost 4 bases, leaving 11 bases of the junction unmatched. The CDR3 is made up of 18 amino acids. Germline lookup yields CDR1 KGHDR and CDR2 SFDVKD. The CDR3 bases are TGTGCCACCAGTGAGGGAGCGGGAGGCGGGGGGTACCAAGAGACCCAGTACTTC. Translation gives CATSEGAGGGGYQETQYF.

This clonotype was picked up many times. The gene calls are TRBV15 and TRBJ2-1, with no clear D. This CDR3 is built from 14 residues. Trimming removed 2 bases from V and 4 bases from J, with 9 bases in between. Germline V gene sequence: CDR1 LNHNV, CDR2 YYDKDF (reference sequence). CDR3 amino acids: CATSRRREYNEQFF. CDR3 in DNA: TGTGCCACCAGCAGACGAAGGGAATACAATGAGCAGTTCTTC.

The chain recombines TRBV15 with TRBJ2-7; weak D call: TRBD1 (6 bases). This CDR3 has 15 residues. The germline V gene has CDR1 LNHNV and CDR2 YYDKDF (reference sequence). Trimming pared 3 bases from V and 3 bases from J, leaving 15 bases between. The CDR3 region is CATSSARGTGYEQYF. DNA of the CDR3: TGTGCCACCAGCAGTGCAAGGGGGACCGGCTACGAGCAGTACTTC. Using reference TRBV15 and TRBJ2-7 for the parts outside the CDR3, the full variable domain is DAMVIQNPRYQVTQFGKPVTLSCSQTLNHNVMYWYQQKSSQAPKLLFHYYDKDFNNEADTPDNFQSRRPNTSFCFLDIRSPGLGDTAMYLCATSSARGTGYEQYFGPGTRLTVT.

This clonotype appeared many times. This sequence joins TRBV7-2 and TRBJ2-7, with a possible D match to TRBD1 (5 bases). The V end lost 2 bases, the J end lost 7 bases, and 15 bases lay between the germline ends. Germline V gene sequence: CDR1 SGHTA, CDR2 FQGNSA. There are 14 residues in the CDR3. CDR3 sequence reads: CASSLTGRVGEQYF. CDR3 bases: TGTGCCAGCAGCTTAACTGGCAGGGTGGGGGAGCAGTACTTC.

This clonotype was seen many times. The chain couples TRBV9 to TRBJ1-6; 9 nucleotides align to TRBD1. The CDR3 runs 15 residues. CDR1 and CDR2 (germline): SGDLS, YYNGEE. V lost 1 base and J lost 7; bases outside the gene matches: 3. The CDR3 is CASSVRGQGNSPLHF. In DNA form, the CDR3 reads TGTGCCAGCAGCGTACGGGGACAGGGAAATTCACCCCTCCACTTT.

With regard to this clonotype: Mismatch with germline at one junction end may stem from a read error. The chain joins TRBV20-1 to TRBJ1-2; D uncertain. Germline CDR1 and CDR2: DFQATT and SNEGSKA (reference sequence). The CDR3 is 11 residues long. CDR3 amino acids: CSARDFGGYTF. The CDR3 region has the DNA TGCAGCGCTAGGGATTTCGGCGGCTACACCTTC.

This clonotype was seen just once. V gene TRBV27 combines with J gene TRBJ2-5, with 10 positions matching TRBD2. CDR3 length: 14 amino acids. Trimming removed 5 bases from V and 4 bases from J; junction bases left unmatched: 4. The V gene's germline CDR1 is MNHEY and CDR2 SMNVEV (reference sequence). The DNA for the CDR3 is TGTGCCAGCAGTGGACTAGCGGTGGGAGAGACCCAGTACTTC. Protein: CASSGLAVGETQYF.

This clonotype was picked up a small number of times. The chain has TRBV20-1 and TRBJ2-3, with 10 positions matching TRBD2. Germline V gene sequence: CDR1 DFQATT, CDR2 SNEGSKA (reference sequence). The CDR3 extends over 16 amino acids. V was pared by 0 bases and J by 0 bases, with 3 bases of the junction left unmatched. In DNA, the CDR3 is TGCAGTGCTAGAGACGCGACTAGCGGGAGCACAGATACGCAGTATTTT. Translation gives CSARDATSGSTDTQYF.

This clonotype showed up many times. The chain joins TRBV27 to TRBJ2-5, with 13 bases lining up with TRBD2. Germline trimming cut 7 bases from V and 4 bases from J; bases unmatched to any gene: 3. This CDR3 region has 14 residues. The germline gives CDR1 MNHEY, CDR2 SMNVEV (reference sequence). Written as DNA, the CDR3 is TGTGCCAGCATGAGACTAGCGGGAGGAGAGACCCAGTACTTC. Its translation is CASMRLAGGETQYF.

The chain is built from TRBV6-1 and TRBJ2-7; unclear D gene. Germline V gene lookup returns CDR1 MNHNS and CDR2 SASEGT. V was trimmed by 6 bases and J by 5 bases, leaving 17 bases between them. There are 14 residues in the CDR3. CDR3 residues: CASSNGPGRDEQYF. The CDR3, as DNA: TGTGCCAGCAGCAACGGGCCAGGTCGGGACGAGCAGTACTTC.

This clonotype was observed many times. The V and J genes are TRBV4-3 and TRBJ2-7, with 7 positions matching TRBD1. Trimming cost V 0 bases and J 4 bases; bases outside gene matches: 6. Per the germline V gene, CDR1 is LGHNA and CDR2 is YSLEER. This CDR3 spans 15 amino acids. CDR3 region: CASSQDLGRGYEQYF. In nucleotides, the CDR3 is TGCGCCAGCAGCCAAGATTTGGGCAGGGGGTACGAGCAGTACTTC.

This clonotype was counted a few times. The V gene is TRBV7-6, the J gene TRBJ2-6, with unresolved D. The CDR3 spans 14 residues. V lost 6 bases to trimming and J lost 1 base, with 7 bases between them. Germline V gene lookup returns CDR1 SGHVS and CDR2 FNYEAQ. In DNA, the CDR3 is TGTGCCAGCAGTGGTTTGTCTGGGGCCAACGTCCTGACTTTC. Its translation: CASSGLSGANVLTF.

This clonotype was found many times. The chain uses TRBV2 and TRBJ2-3, with D uncertain. Germline CDR1 reads SNHLY; CDR2 reads FYNNEI. V was cut by 4 bases and J by 6 bases, with 5 bases left in between. CDR3 length: 11 residues. In DNA, the CDR3 is TGTGCCAGCAGTGGTGAGGATACGCAGTATTTT. Protein sequence: CASSGEDTQYF.

This clonotype came up a few times. The V gene is TRBV28, the J gene TRBJ2-7; 7 bases map to TRBD1. Germline V gives CDR1 MDHEN, CDR2 SYDVKM. Trimming removed 0 bases from V and 6 bases from J; junction bases left unmatched: 14. The CDR3 has 17 residues. The CDR3 reads CASSLWGQPNHLREQYF. The CDR3, as DNA: TGTGCCAGCAGTTTATGGGGACAGCCTAACCACCTACGCGAGCAGTACTTC.

Only a few counts were recorded for this clonotype. The V call is TRBV6-5, the J call TRBJ1-3; D is unclear. The CDR3 extends over 16 amino acids. Per the germline V gene, CDR1 is MNHEY and CDR2 is SVGAGI. Trimming left V 0 bases short and J 0 bases short, with 9 bases between. The CDR3: CASSYSRRPSGNTIYF. CDR3 DNA sequence: TGTGCCAGCAGTTACTCTCGCAGGCCCTCTGGAAACACCATATATTTT.

This clonotype has just a few counts. The rearrangement links TRBV20-1 to TRBJ2-7; 12 bases line up with TRBD2. The V gene's germline CDR1 is DFQATT and CDR2 SNEGSKA (reference sequence). The trim removed 3 bases at V and 6 bases at J, leaving 18 bases unmatched. CDR3 size: 18 residues. As DNA, the CDR3 is TGCAGTGCTAGCCGGGGTTTGCTAGCGGGAGGGCCTGAGTCCGAGCAGTACTTC. Protein product: CSASRGLLAGGPESEQYF.

This clonotype was detected many times. The chain couples TRBV14 to TRBJ2-7; D uncertain. The germline gives CDR1 SGHDN, CDR2 FVKESK. The CDR3 is made up of 13 amino acids. Trimming removed 4 bases at V and 6 bases at J, with 13 bases between. The CDR3 loop is CASSRFDSGEQYF. CDR3 nucleotide sequence: TGTGCCAGCAGCCGCTTTGACTCTGGCGAGCAGTACTTC.

The sample holds a few counts of this clonotype. The chain carries TRBV5-1 and TRBJ2-3; 14 bases match TRBD2. Germline V gene data show CDR1 as SGHRS and CDR2 as YFSETQ. The V segment lost 5 bases and the J segment 6 bases; nucleotides outside the gene matches: 5. The CDR3 runs 15 residues. The CDR3 reads CASRSGTSGSDTQYF. As DNA, the CDR3 is TGCGCCAGCAGATCCGGGACTAGCGGGAGTGATACGCAGTATTTT.